The next 14 T cell receptor beta chains were all read from a single sample in a study of yellow fever vaccine responses in identical twins. TCRdb passed the RT-PCR reads through MiXCR, listing each CDR3 protein once. In the table there are 2,500 to 3,000 distinct CDR3 sequences, over 80% of which are singletons. This sample comprised T cells from blood (PBMCs), unsorted or a sorted subset (not recorded which), obtained before or after yellow fever vaccination (not recorded which). The receptors derive from a female donor who received the yellow fever vaccine.

The rearrangement links TRBV28 to TRBJ2-7; TRBD2 matches at 13 bases. The V gene's germline CDR1 is MDHEN and CDR2 SYDVKM. The CDR3 has 16 residues. The V and J ends lost 4 bases and 3 bases, in that order; junction bases with no gene match: 6. The CDR3 reads CASSYRLAGGSYEQYF. In DNA form, the CDR3 reads TGTGCCAGCAGTTACAGACTAGCGGGAGGAAGCTACGAGCAGTACTTC.

The V and J genes are TRBV19 and TRBJ1-5; the D is unclear. Trimming removed 3 bases at V and 7 bases at J, with 16 bases between. This CDR3 spans 15 amino acids. Per the germline V gene, CDR1 is LNHDA and CDR2 is SQIVND (reference sequence). The CDR3 here is CASSIKPQVGQPQHF. DNA for the CDR3: TGTGCCAGTAGTATCAAACCCCAGGTGGGGCAGCCCCAGCATTTT.

This rearrangement joins TRBV23-1 to TRBJ1-1, with TRBD1 matching over 9 bases. TRBV23-1 counts as an open reading frame of uncertain function. The CDR3 runs 15 residues. Trimming at V came to 3 bases and at J to 7 bases, leaving 9 bases not matched to a gene. CDR3 sequence: CASSHPGTGMYEAFF. The CDR3 nucleotides read TGCGCCAGCAGTCACCCGGGGACAGGGATGTATGAAGCTTTCTTT.

This clonotype was picked up one time. This chain connects TRBV12-3 or TRBV12-4 to TRBJ1-5; maybe TRBD1 (5 bases). V was pared by 8 bases and J by 2 bases, with 13 bases between. The CDR3 contains 14 residues. CDR3 sequence (DNA): TGTGCCAGCGCAAGTGGGGGAGGCAATCAGCCCCAGCATTTT. As protein: CASASGGGNQPQHF.

V usage is TRBV24-1 and J usage is TRBJ2-3; no firm D call. The CDR3 has 16 amino acids. Germline V gives CDR1 KGHDR, CDR2 SFDVKD. V was shortened by 4 bases and J by 0 bases, with 13 bases between the two germline ends. DNA of the CDR3: TGTGCCACCAGTGACCGCAGTCGTCCTAGCACAGATACGCAGTATTTT. Translating gives CATSDRSRPSTDTQYF.

The CDR3 loop is CASSPSGIRGPDTQYF. CDR3 sequence (DNA): TGTGCCAGCTCACCAAGCGGGATCCGGGGACCCGACACGCAGTATTTT. This rearrangement joins TRBV18 to TRBJ2-3; 7 bases align to TRBD2. The CDR3 is made up of 16 amino acids. Trimming took 2 bases from V and 9 from J; bases not matched to a gene: 14. Germline V gene data show CDR1 as KGHSH and CDR2 as LQKENI.

The V and J genes are TRBV9 and TRBJ2-4, with D perhaps TRBD1 (5 bases). V was trimmed by 0 bases and J by 8 bases, leaving 15 bases between them. The CDR3 spans 15 residues. CDR1 is SGDLS and CDR2 is YYNGEE in the germline V gene. This CDR3 reads CASSVEGAVGDIQYF. For the CDR3, the DNA is TGTGCCAGCAGCGTAGAAGGGGCGGTAGGGGACATTCAGTACTTC.

J is TRBJ1-2 and V is TRBV13; TRBD1 matches at 8 bases. Germline assignment: CDR1 PRHDT and CDR2 FYEKMQ (reference sequence). The V and J ends lost 8 bases and 6 bases, in that order; junction bases with no gene match: 8. The CDR3 totals 13 residues. CDR3: CASRTGPLDGYTF. The CDR3, as DNA: TGTGCCAGCCGGACAGGGCCCCTCGATGGCTACACCTTC.

This clonotype was recorded once. V gene TRBV7-3 combines with J gene TRBJ2-2; D unclear. The germline V and J ends were trimmed by 5 bases and 3 bases, with 4 bases remaining between them. From germline, CDR1 is SGHTA and CDR2 FQGTGA. The CDR3 length is 12 residues. CDR3 bases: TGTGCCAGCAGCCCCGACACCGGGGAGCTGTTTTTT. Amino acid sequence: CASSPDTGELFF.

The chain employs TRBV20-1 and TRBJ2-1; D not certain. CDR3 length: 10 amino acids. The V gene's germline CDR1 is DFQATT and CDR2 SNEGSKA (reference sequence). V was clipped by 4 bases and J by 7 bases, with 5 bases between them. The CDR3 spells CSAIDNEQFF. The CDR3 coding sequence is TGCAGTGCTATAGATAATGAGCAGTTCTTC.

V usage is TRBV7-7 and J usage is TRBJ2-1, with 10 nucleotides matching TRBD1. CDR1 and CDR2 from the germline V gene are SSHAT and FNYEAQ (reference sequence). The CDR3 length is 15 residues. Trimming cost V 5 bases and J 7 bases; bases outside gene matches: 8. CDR3 DNA sequence: TGTGCCAGCAGCACCCGACAGGGGGCACGGAATGAGCAGTTCTTC. Translation: CASSTRQGARNEQFF.

The chain employs TRBV19 and TRBJ2-5, with no clear D. With 4 bases removed from V and 5 bases from J, the gap between germline ends came to 11 bases. Germline V gives CDR1 LNHDA, CDR2 SQIVND (reference sequence). CDR3 length: 13 amino acids. Here the CDR3 reads CASSKVVRETQYF. Here the CDR3 DNA reads TGTGCCAGTAGTAAGGTGGTCCGGGAGACCCAGTACTTC.

This clonotype has a handful of counts. V usage is TRBV12-3 or TRBV12-4 and J usage is TRBJ2-7; the D gene could be TRBD1 or TRBD2 (5 bases each). Trimming took 1 base from V and 0 from J, leaving 10 bases between them. This CDR3 spans 15 amino acids. CDR3 nucleotide sequence: TGTGCCAGCAGTTTAGGGGGACGGAGCTCCTACGAGCAGTACTTC. Translating it yields CASSLGGRSSYEQYF.

J is TRBJ2-4 and V is TRBV13, with D possibly TRBD2 on 6 matching bases. The length of the CDR3 is 13 residues. Germline V gene data show CDR1 as PRHDT and CDR2 as FYEKMQ (reference sequence). V lost 11 bases and J 7 bases, leaving 18 bases between the germline ends. The CDR3 DNA follows: TGTGCCGGACGCGGGACCGGAGAGAACATTCAGTACTTC. Translating gives CAGRGTGENIQYF.